The 10 T cell receptor beta chains in this list originate from one sample, sequenced in a study of cytomegalovirus exposure and HLA in healthy donors. PCR employed 60 Vbeta and 13 Jbeta primers. The method was immunoSEQ multiplex PCR; TCRdb's version includes in-frame clones alone and lacks a portion of them. The sample consists of about 160,000 clones, roughly 80% of them appearing once. Material for sequencing was PBMCs. The source is a man aged 25-45 years in good health and CMV-seronegative.

This sequence joins TRBV30 and TRBJ2-5; D perhaps matches TRBD2 (7 bases). V was trimmed by 0 bases and J by 6 bases, leaving 20 bases between them. The CDR3 totals 16 residues. Per germline, CDR1 GTSNPN and CDR2 SVGIG (reference sequence). The CDR3 protein is CAWSVKGGSGRQTQYF. CDR3 in DNA: TGTGCCTGGAGTGTAAAGGGGGGGTCAGGGCGGCAGACCCAGTACTTC.

The gene calls are TRBV5-1 and TRBJ1-2; unclear D gene. The germline V and J ends were trimmed by 5 bases and 1 base, with 12 bases remaining between them. Germline-derived CDR1 and CDR2 are SGHRS and YFSETQ. The CDR3 totals 14 residues. CDR3: CASREGWDNYGYTF. In DNA form, the CDR3 reads TGCGCCAGCAGGGAGGGCTGGGATAACTATGGCTACACCTTC.

The chain carries TRBV5-1 and TRBJ2-5; unclear D gene. Per germline, CDR1 SGHRS and CDR2 YFSETQ. The CDR3 runs to 14 residues. The germline V and J ends were trimmed by 0 bases and 3 bases, with 9 bases remaining between them. The CDR3: CASSLGLLKETQYF. CDR3 nucleotides: TGCGCCAGCAGCTTGGGATTACTAAAAGAGACCCAGTACTTC. Full variable domain (outside the CDR3, taken from reference TRBV5-1 and TRBJ2-5): KAGVTQTPRYLIKTRGQQVTLSCSPISGHRSVSWYQQTPGQGLQFLFEYFSETQRNKGNFPGRFSGRQFSNSRSEMNVSTLELGDSALYLCASSLGLLKETQYFGPGTRLLVL.

This clone was seen only once. This rearrangement joins TRBV28 to TRBJ2-6; 7 bases are shared with TRBD2. The germline CDR1 and CDR2 sequences are MDHEN and SYDVKM. V shed 5 bases and J 0 bases; nucleotides not matched to a gene: 19. The CDR3 is 21 amino acids. CDR3: CASSLPRRGYGGTSGANVLTF. As DNA, the CDR3 is TGTGCCAGCAGTCTCCCCCGGCGGGGGTATGGTGGGACCTCTGGGGCCAACGTCCTGACTTTC.

This clone was seen once. This rearrangement joins TRBV4-1 to TRBJ1-5, with D possibly matching TRBD1 (6 bases). Germline V gene data show CDR1 as MGHRA and CDR2 as YSYEKL. The CDR3 has 16 amino acids. V lost 4 bases to trimming and J lost 3 bases, with 16 bases between them. In DNA, the CDR3 is TGCGCCAGCAGCCTTAAGGGGGATTTGGCCAATCAGCCCCAGCATTTT. It is translated as CASSLKGDLANQPQHF.

As for this clone: The same CDR3 arises from other DNA sequences in this sample as well. The rearrangement links TRBV15 to TRBJ1-6; a weak D match, TRBD1 (6 bases). The germline V and J ends were trimmed by 9 bases and 10 bases, with 16 bases remaining between them. The CDR3 is made up of 13 amino acids. CDR1 and CDR2 from the germline V gene are LNHNV and YYDKDF (reference sequence). The CDR3 protein is CATQRGRNSPLHF. CDR3 in DNA: TGTGCCACTCAGCGGGGGCGAAACTCACCCCTCCACTTT.

The V call is TRBV29-1, the J call TRBJ2-7; 10 nucleotides agree with TRBD1. CDR1 SQVTM and CDR2 ANQGSEA come from the germline V gene. The CDR3 runs to 13 residues. The V and J ends lost 4 bases and 5 bases, in that order; junction bases with no gene match: 5. The CDR3 loop reads CSVGRQGAHEQYF. In nucleotides, the CDR3 is TGCAGCGTTGGGAGACAGGGGGCCCACGAGCAGTACTTC.

The V and J genes are TRBV6-5 and TRBJ2-3; 10 bases map to TRBD1. Germline CDR1 MNHEY, CDR2 SVGAGI. The CDR3 contains 14 residues. After removal of 6 bases from V and 6 bases from J, the junction contained 6 bases not matched to a gene. Written as DNA, the CDR3 is TGTGCCAGCAGCCCCGGACAGGGGGAGGATACGCAGTATTTT. Its translation: CASSPGQGEDTQYF.

The sample holds one count of this clone. The rearrangement joins TRBV19 to TRBJ2-3, with a weak D call TRBD1 (5 bases). V was pared by 5 bases and J by 5 bases, with 26 bases between. The CDR3 loop spans 18 amino acids. Germline V gene data show CDR1 as LNHDA and CDR2 as SQIVND (reference sequence). The CDR3 loop reads CASSPTRASTPRQDTQYF. Written as DNA, the CDR3 is TGTGCCAGTAGTCCCACCAGGGCATCAACACCCAGGCAAGATACGCAGTATTTT. The variable domain in full, completed from reference TRBV19 and TRBJ2-3, reads DGGITQSPKYLFRKEGQNVTLSCEQNLNHDAMYWYRQDPGQGLRLIYYSQIVNDFQKGDIAEGYSVSREKKESFPLTVTSAQKNPTAFYLCASSPTRASTPRQDTQYFGPGTRLTVL.

This chain uses TRBV7-8 with TRBJ2-6, with 8 positions matching TRBD1. Germline trimming cut 5 bases from V and 0 bases from J; bases unmatched to any gene: 6. The germline gives CDR1 SGHVS, CDR2 FQNEAQ. This CDR3 spans 17 amino acids. The CDR3 here is CASSTTGARSGANVLTF. The CDR3 DNA reads TGTGCCAGCAGCACGACAGGGGCCCGCTCTGGGGCCAACGTCCTGACTTTC.